Listed here are 12 T cell receptor beta chains from one sample, sequenced in a study of cytomegalovirus exposure and HLA in healthy donors. With 60 Vbeta and 13 Jbeta primers, the PCR was carried out. The method was immunoSEQ multiplex PCR; TCRdb's version includes in-frame clones alone and lacks a portion of them. The repertoire includes roughly 120,000 clones, 81% of them detected once, and roughly 0.99% sits in the top ten. The sample consisted of PBMCs. The receptors here all came from a woman aged 30 to 39 in good health and CMV-seronegative.

The CDR3 bases are TGTGCCAGCAGTTCCGACAGGGACACTGAAGCTTTCTTT. Protein sequence: CASSSDRDTEAFF. The V call is TRBV27, the J call TRBJ1-1, with 7 bases matching TRBD1. Germline V CDR1 and CDR2: MNHEY, SMNVEV (reference sequence). CDR3 length equals 13 residues. V lost 4 bases, J lost 3 bases, and 2 bases stayed unmatched.

V gene TRBV29-1 combines with J gene TRBJ1-2; D is ambiguous. The V end lost 4 bases, the J end lost 5 bases, and 14 bases lay between the germline ends. Germline loops: CDR1 SQVTM, CDR2 ANQGSEA. This CDR3 is 13 amino acids long. CDR3 loop: CSVAETEIYGYTF. The CDR3 DNA follows: TGCAGCGTTGCCGAGACGGAGATTTATGGCTACACCTTC. The full variable domain, in which reference TRBV29-1 and TRBJ1-2 provide the parts outside the CDR3, is SAVISQKPSRDICQRGTSLTIQCQVDSQVTMMFWYRQQPGQSLTLIATANQGSEATYESGFVIDKFPISRPNLTFSTLTVSNMSPEDSSIYLCSVAETEIYGYTFGSGTRLTVV.

This chain uses TRBV15 with TRBJ1-4, with 9 bases aligning to TRBD1. V lost 6 bases and J lost 7; bases outside the gene matches: 6. The CDR3 runs 14 residues. Germline V gives CDR1 LNHNV, CDR2 YYDKDF (reference sequence). The chain's CDR3 is CATRAGQGGEKLFF. The CDR3 region has the DNA TGTGCCACCAGGGCGGGACAGGGTGGTGAAAAACTGTTTTTT.

The table lists this clone with a few counts. This chain joins TRBV9 and TRBJ2-5; the match to TRBD1 covers 9 bases. The CDR3 is made up of 14 amino acids. Germline values: CDR1 SGDLS, CDR2 YYNGEE. The ends lost 4 bases at V and 5 bases at J; junction bases unmatched: 6. The CDR3 sequence is CASSSGTGRETQYF. CDR3 in DNA: TGTGCCAGCAGCTCGGGGACAGGGAGGGAGACCCAGTACTTC.

The rearrangement uses TRBV5-1 and TRBJ1-2; 9 nucleotides align to TRBD1. This CDR3 has 14 residues. J lost 4 bases, V lost 4 bases, and 5 bases had no gene match. Germline-derived CDR1 and CDR2 are SGHRS and YFSETQ. CDR3 protein: CASSAETGGYGYTF. The CDR3 DNA follows: TGCGCCAGCAGCGCTGAGACAGGGGGCTATGGCTACACCTTC.

The chain employs TRBV2 and TRBJ2-1, with 10 nucleotides matching TRBD2. The CDR3 spans 14 residues. The V segment lost 4 bases and the J segment 9 bases; nucleotides outside the gene matches: 6. Germline V gives CDR1 SNHLY, CDR2 FYNNEI. In DNA, the CDR3 is TGTGCCAGCAGTGGGAGCGGGAGGGCCGGTGAGCAGTTCTTC. Residues: CASSGSGRAGEQFF.

The V call is TRBV7-3, the J call TRBJ2-5; 10 bases line up with TRBD1. The CDR3 is 15 residues long. The junction had 8 bases not matched to a gene; V was cut back by 5 bases and J by 5 bases. Germline CDR1 is SGHTA and CDR2 is FQGTGA. The CDR3 loop reads CASSPGTGVGETQYF. Here the CDR3 DNA reads TGTGCCAGCAGCCCCGGGACAGGGGTGGGGGAGACCCAGTACTTC. Full variable domain (outside the CDR3, taken from reference TRBV7-3 and TRBJ2-5): GAGVSQTPSNKVTEKGKYVELRCDPISGHTALYWYRQSLGQGPEFLIYFQGTGAADDSGLPNDRFFAVRPEGSVSTLKIQRTERGDSAVYLCASSPGTGVGETQYFGPGTRLLVL.

The genes are TRBV30 and TRBJ2-7; 9 bases match TRBD1. The J segment lost 4 bases and the V segment lost 5 bases, leaving 9 bases of the junction unmatched. The V gene's germline CDR1 is GTSNPN and CDR2 SVGIG (reference sequence). The CDR3 covers 14 residues. The CDR3 nucleotides read TGTGCCTGGGCTAGGGACAGGGAGAGGTACGAGCAGTACTTC. Its translation is CAWARDRERYEQYF. Variable domain in full (rest from reference TRBV30 and TRBJ2-7): SQTIHQWPATLVQPVGSPLSLECTVEGTSNPNLYWYRQAAGRGLQLLFYSVGIGQISSEVPQNLSASRPQDRQFILSSKKLLLSDSGFYLCAWARDRERYEQYFGPGTRLTVT.

This rearrangement joins TRBV10-3 to TRBJ1-3; 11 positions match TRBD1. CDR1 ENHRY and CDR2 SYGVKD come from the germline V gene. With 5 bases clipped from V and 0 bases from J, the junction kept 3 bases outside the gene matches. This CDR3 spans 16 amino acids. The CDR3 DNA follows: TGTGCCATCAGTCGAGGACAGGGGGCCTCTGGAAACACCATATATTTT. Translation gives CAISRGQGASGNTIYF.

The V and J genes are TRBV7-9 and TRBJ1-3; no firm D call. The V and J ends lost 8 bases and 4 bases respectively, with 12 bases between them. Germline loops: CDR1 SEHNR, CDR2 FQNEAQ (reference sequence). The CDR3 is 13 residues long. CDR3 region: CASSPRAGNTIYF. CDR3 coding DNA: TGTGCCAGCTCCCCGAGGGCGGGAAACACCATATATTTT.

This chain links TRBV5-5 with TRBJ1-2, with D unclear. V lost 0 bases and J 3 bases, leaving 12 bases between the germline ends. Germline V gives CDR1 SGHKS, CDR2 YYEKEE (reference sequence). This CDR3 contains 15 residues. CDR3 residues: CASSLVGQTDYGYTF. The CDR3 DNA reads TGTGCCAGCAGCTTGGTTGGGCAGACGGACTATGGCTACACCTTC.

The V gene is TRBV5-6, the J gene TRBJ1-5, with D possibly matching TRBD1 (5 bases). Trimming took off 5 bases at V and 3 bases at J, with 21 bases between the two ends. The CDR3 contains 17 residues. Germline V gene data show CDR1 as SGHDT and CDR2 as YYEEEE. In DNA form, the CDR3 reads TGTGCCAGCAGTCTATTCTGGTCGATGGGGCACAATCAGCCCCAGCATTTT. Translating it yields CASSLFWSMGHNQPQHF.